These 18 T cell receptor beta chains came from one sample sequenced in a study of beta chain features in type 1 diabetes. Expressed TCRB transcripts were sequenced because the entire RNA isolate underwent reverse transcription. Here immunoSEQ multiplex PCR was the method, and the copy in TCRdb shows in-frame clones only, minus some. This sample has approximately 470,000 clones; around 30% occur once, and the top ten carry 0.065%. The sample comprised naive CD4+ T cells from blood. The receptors here all came from a man younger than 35 in good health.

The chain joins TRBV7-2 to TRBJ2-3; no firm D call. This CDR3 region has 14 residues. V was trimmed by 0 bases and J by 6 bases, leaving 10 bases between them. The germline V gene encodes CDR1 SGHTA and CDR2 FQGNSA. The CDR3 loop is CASSLAGGWDTQYF. The CDR3 DNA reads TGTGCCAGCAGCTTAGCCGGCGGTTGGGATACGCAGTATTTT.

This sequence joins TRBV25-1 and TRBJ2-5; 8 bases map to TRBD2. The CDR3 is 13 amino acids. The V gene end was trimmed by 6 bases and the J gene end by 9 bases; junction bases not matched to a gene: 9. The germline V gene has CDR1 MGHDK and CDR2 SYGVNS. CDR3 DNA sequence: TGTGCCAGCAGGGCCAGCGGGAGTCTGGCCCAGTACTTC. This sequence encodes CASRASGSLAQYF.

This clone was observed a handful of times. The genes are TRBV30 and TRBJ2-3; perhaps D is TRBD1 or TRBD2 (5 bases each). The length of the CDR3 is 15 residues. CDR1 is GTSNPN, CDR2 SVGIG, per germline (reference sequence). V shed 1 base and J shed 0 bases, with 11 bases lying between them. CDR3 sequence (DNA): TGTGCCTGGAGTGGGGACGGAGCTAGCACAGATACGCAGTATTTT. Encoded protein: CAWSGDGASTDTQYF.

The CDR3 DNA sequence: TGCAGCGTTGATGTCGTAGCCAAAAACATTCAGTACTTC. This sequence encodes CSVDVVAKNIQYF. V gene TRBV29-1 combines with J gene TRBJ2-4; D remains ambiguous. Trimming took 3 bases from V and 0 from J, leaving 6 bases between them. This CDR3 comprises 13 residues. From germline, CDR1 is SQVTM and CDR2 ANQGSEA.

The sample holds a few counts of this clone. The chain combines TRBV29-1 with TRBJ1-1; unclear D gene. The CDR3 loop spans 10 amino acids. V lost 4 bases and J 4 bases, leaving 4 bases between the germline ends. CDR1 and CDR2 from the germline V gene are SQVTM and ANQGSEA. CDR3 in amino acids: CSVGATEAFF. The CDR3 DNA reads as TGCAGCGTTGGTGCCACTGAAGCTTTCTTT.

The chain couples TRBV7-2 to TRBJ2-7; 7 positions agree with TRBD1. Germline CDR1 SGHTA, CDR2 FQGNSA. The CDR3 has 15 amino acids. V was pared by 6 bases and J by 0 bases, with 8 bases of the junction left unmatched. CDR3 sequence: CASRRGRGSSYEQYF. The CDR3 nucleotides are TGTGCCAGCAGGCGCGGCAGGGGGAGCTCCTACGAGCAGTACTTC.

This chain joins TRBV9 and TRBJ2-3; TRBD2 matches 10 bases. This CDR3 spans 16 amino acids. Trimming at V came to 5 bases and at J to 5 bases, leaving 11 bases not matched to a gene. The germline CDR1 and CDR2 sequences are SGDLS and YYNGEE. This CDR3 reads CASSESGRALGDTQYF. CDR3 DNA: TGTGCCAGCAGTGAAAGCGGGAGGGCTTTGGGAGATACGCAGTATTTT.

The chain joins TRBV29-1 to TRBJ2-3; D possibly corresponds to TRBD2 (6 bases). V dropped 8 bases and J dropped 0 bases, with 15 bases sitting between them. This CDR3 is 14 amino acids long. Per the germline V gene, CDR1 is SQVTM and CDR2 is ANQGSEA. The CDR3 sequence: CSQSAGSSTDTQYF. DNA of the CDR3: TGCAGCCAGTCAGCGGGTTCGAGCACAGATACGCAGTATTTT.

The rearrangement uses TRBV15 and TRBJ2-5; perhaps TRBD2 as D (6 bases). The V gene's germline CDR1 is LNHNV and CDR2 YYDKDF (reference sequence). Trimming removed 0 bases at V and 4 bases at J, with 12 bases between. The CDR3 totals 15 residues. The CDR3 DNA reads TGTGCCACCAGCAGAGATCGGAGGGAAATAGAGACCCAGTACTTC. Amino acid sequence: CATSRDRREIETQYF.

The chain joins TRBV30 to TRBJ2-2; D unclear. Germline V lookup: CDR1 GTSNPN, CDR2 SVGIG (reference sequence). V was trimmed by 2 bases and J by 2 bases, leaving 15 bases between them. The CDR3 has 16 residues. The CDR3 coding sequence is TGTGCCTGGAGTCCTCTCCCCTTACTAAACACCGGGGAGCTGTTTTTT. Its translation is CAWSPLPLLNTGELFF.

Only a few counts were recorded for this clone. V is TRBV6-5 and J is TRBJ2-3; D not resolved. V dropped 5 bases and J dropped 6 bases, with 6 bases sitting between them. CDR3 length: 11 residues. Germline-derived CDR1 and CDR2 are MNHEY and SVGAGI. This chain's CDR3 is CASSLGDTQYF. The CDR3 DNA sequence: TGTGCCAGCAGTCTGGGGGATACGCAGTATTTT.

The rearrangement joins TRBV5-4 to TRBJ2-3; no reliable D call. The CDR3 length is 15 residues. Looked up from germline, CDR1 is SGHNT and CDR2 is YYREEE (reference sequence). Between the trimmed V and J ends, which lost 1 base and 1 base, there was a span of 10 bases. This CDR3 reads CASSLSGSRTDTQYF. As DNA, the CDR3 is TGTGCCAGCAGCTTGTCGGGTTCCCGCACAGATACGCAGTATTTT.

This rearrangement joins TRBV5-6 to TRBJ2-7; D might be TRBD1 (5 bases). Germline V gene lookup returns CDR1 SGHDT and CDR2 YYEEEE. The CDR3 loop spans 13 amino acids. V lost 0 bases to trimming and J lost 5 bases, with 9 bases between them. CDR3: CASSLGSGHEQYF. In nucleotides, the CDR3 is TGTGCCAGCAGCTTGGGGTCAGGGCACGAGCAGTACTTC. Supplemented by reference TRBV5-6 and TRBJ2-7, the full variable domain reads DAGVTQSPTHLIKTRGQQVTLRCSPKSGHDTVSWYQQALGQGPQFIFQYYEEEERQRGNFPDRFSGHQFPNYSSELNVNALLLGDSALYLCASSLGSGHEQYFGPGTRLTVT.

The CDR3 DNA sequence: TGTGCCAGCAGCGCTAGCGTGAACACTGAAGCTTTCTTT. This sequence encodes CASSASVNTEAFF. V gene TRBV7-9 combines with J gene TRBJ1-1; D uncertain. The germline V gene encodes CDR1 SEHNR and CDR2 FQNEAQ (reference sequence). V gave up 5 bases and J gave up 0 bases, with 7 bases separating them. This CDR3 has 13 amino acids.

The chain is built from TRBV5-1 and TRBJ2-5; D gene ambiguous. The germline V and J ends were trimmed by 4 bases and 1 base, with 8 bases remaining between them. The length of the CDR3 is 13 residues. Germline values: CDR1 SGHRS, CDR2 YFSETQ. The CDR3 DNA sequence: TGCGCCAGCAGCCCGGGCCTCCAAGAGACCCAGTACTTC. Protein product: CASSPGLQETQYF.

The chain recombines TRBV6-6 with TRBJ2-3; D is unclear. The germline gives CDR1 MNHNY, CDR2 SVGAGI (reference sequence). The CDR3 has 14 amino acids. V was shortened by 7 bases and J by 2 bases, with 13 bases between the two germline ends. The CDR3 nucleotides read TGTGCCAGCACTTGGCTAGAACTCACAGATACGCAGTATTTT. Protein product: CASTWLELTDTQYF.

The table lists this clone with a count of one. The chain recombines TRBV6-1 with TRBJ1-2; 7 nucleotides align to TRBD1. Per germline, CDR1 MNHNS and CDR2 SASEGT. CDR3 length: 14 amino acids. Unmatched junction bases numbered 6, after V lost 5 bases and J lost 3 bases. The CDR3 DNA reads TGTGCCAGCAGTCCAGCAGGGGGTGACTATGGCTACACCTTC. Protein: CASSPAGGDYGYTF.

The rearrangement joins TRBV11-2 to TRBJ2-1; 7 bases map to TRBD2. There are 16 residues in the CDR3. V shed 4 bases and J 6 bases; nucleotides not matched to a gene: 12. From germline, CDR1 is SGHAT and CDR2 FQNNGV. The CDR3 region has the DNA TGTGCCAGCAGCTCAGTGACTAGCAGGTTTTCCAATGAGCAGTTCTTC. It codes for CASSSVTSRFSNEQFF.